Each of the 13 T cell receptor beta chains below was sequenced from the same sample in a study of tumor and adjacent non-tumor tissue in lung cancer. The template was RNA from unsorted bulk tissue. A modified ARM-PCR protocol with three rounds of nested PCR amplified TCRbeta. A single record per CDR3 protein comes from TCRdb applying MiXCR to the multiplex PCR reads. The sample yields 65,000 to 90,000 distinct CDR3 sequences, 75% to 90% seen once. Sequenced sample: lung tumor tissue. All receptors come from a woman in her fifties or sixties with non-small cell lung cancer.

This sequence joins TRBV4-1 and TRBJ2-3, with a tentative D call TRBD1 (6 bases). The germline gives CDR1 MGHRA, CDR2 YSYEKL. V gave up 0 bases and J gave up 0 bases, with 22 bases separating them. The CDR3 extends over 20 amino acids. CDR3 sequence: CASSQDPSIPGQPSTDTQYF. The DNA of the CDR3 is TGCGCCAGCAGCCAAGATCCCAGTATACCCGGACAGCCTAGCACAGATACGCAGTATTTT.

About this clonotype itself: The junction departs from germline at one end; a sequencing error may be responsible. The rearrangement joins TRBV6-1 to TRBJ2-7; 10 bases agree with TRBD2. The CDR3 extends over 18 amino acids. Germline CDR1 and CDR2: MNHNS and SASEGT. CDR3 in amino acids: CASSSPSGSSIRSYERYF. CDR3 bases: TGTGCCAGCAGTTCCCCTAGCGGGAGTTCTATTAGATCCTACGAGCGGTACTTC.

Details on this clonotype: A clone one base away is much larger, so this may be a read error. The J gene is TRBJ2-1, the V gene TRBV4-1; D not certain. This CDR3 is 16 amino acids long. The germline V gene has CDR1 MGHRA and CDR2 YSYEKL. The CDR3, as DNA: TGCGCCAACAGCCAAGATCAAATGGGGTTCCGCAATGAGCAGTCCTTC. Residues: CANSQDQMGFRNEQSF.

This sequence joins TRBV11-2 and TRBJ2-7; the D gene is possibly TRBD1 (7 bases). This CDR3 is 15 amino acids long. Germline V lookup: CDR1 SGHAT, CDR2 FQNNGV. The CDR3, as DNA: TGTTTCAGCAGCTTAGTTCCAGGGGGGATTGGGGAGCAGTACTTC. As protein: CFSSLVPGGIGEQYF.

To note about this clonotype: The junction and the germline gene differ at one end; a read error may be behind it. Written as DNA, the CDR3 is TGTGCCATCATGTCCGTAGATAGCTATGGCTACATCTTC. Translation gives CAIMSVDSYGYIF. This chain connects TRBV10-3 to TRBJ1-2; D is uncertain. In germline, CDR1 is ENHRY, CDR2 SYGVKD. The CDR3 is 13 residues long.

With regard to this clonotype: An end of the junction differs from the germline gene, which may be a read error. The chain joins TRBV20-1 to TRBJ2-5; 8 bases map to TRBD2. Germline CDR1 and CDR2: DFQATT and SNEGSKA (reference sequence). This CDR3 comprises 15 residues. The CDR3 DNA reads TGCAATGCTAGAGATAGTGCGGGAGGCTTGGAGACCCAGTATTTC. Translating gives CNARDSAGGLETQYF.

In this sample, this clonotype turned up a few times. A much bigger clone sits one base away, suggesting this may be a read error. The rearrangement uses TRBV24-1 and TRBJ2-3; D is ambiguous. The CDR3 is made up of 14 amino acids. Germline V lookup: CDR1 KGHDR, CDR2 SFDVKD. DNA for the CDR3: TGTGCCATCAGTGATTGGCAGTCAACAGATACGCAGTATTTT. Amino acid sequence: CAISDWQSTDTQYF.

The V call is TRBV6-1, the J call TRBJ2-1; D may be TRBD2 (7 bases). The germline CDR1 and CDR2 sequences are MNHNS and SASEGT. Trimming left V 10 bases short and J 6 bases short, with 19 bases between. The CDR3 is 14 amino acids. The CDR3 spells CATSAAGAINEQFF. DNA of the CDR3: TGTGCCACTAGCGCCGCGGGGGCAATCAATGAGCAGTTCTTC.

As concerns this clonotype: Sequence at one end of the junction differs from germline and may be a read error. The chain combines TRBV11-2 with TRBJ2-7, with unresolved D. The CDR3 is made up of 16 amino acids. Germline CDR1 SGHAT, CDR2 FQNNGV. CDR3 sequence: CTSSSTEPGPRYEQYF. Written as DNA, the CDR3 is TGTACCAGCAGCTCCACAGAGCCCGGGCCGCGGTACGAGCAGTACTTC.

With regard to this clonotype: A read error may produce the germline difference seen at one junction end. CDR3 amino acids: CVSNLNLGPAVNEQFF. For the CDR3, the DNA is TGTGTCAGCAACTTAAATCTAGGTCCTGCGGTCAATGAGCAGTTCTTC. This rearrangement joins TRBV11-2 to TRBJ2-1; D unresolved. Germline CDR1 is SGHAT and CDR2 is FQNNGV. The CDR3 is 16 amino acids.

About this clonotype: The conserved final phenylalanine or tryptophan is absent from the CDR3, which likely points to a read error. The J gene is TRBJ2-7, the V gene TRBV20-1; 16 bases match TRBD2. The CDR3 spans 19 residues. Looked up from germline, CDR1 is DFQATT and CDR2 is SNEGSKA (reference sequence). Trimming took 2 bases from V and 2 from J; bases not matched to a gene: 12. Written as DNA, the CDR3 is TGCAGTGCTAGAACCTATCGGGGACTAGCGGGAGGGCCGCCCTACGAGCAGTACTAC. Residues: CSARTYRGLAGGPPYEQYY.

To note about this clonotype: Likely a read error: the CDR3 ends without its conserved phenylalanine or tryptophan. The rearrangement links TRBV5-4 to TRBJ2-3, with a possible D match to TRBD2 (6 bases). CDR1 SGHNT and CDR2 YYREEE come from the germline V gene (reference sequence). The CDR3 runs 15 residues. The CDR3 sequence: CTSSTTSYPTDTQYS. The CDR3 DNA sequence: TGTACCAGCAGCACAACTAGCTATCCCACAGATACGCAGTATTCT.

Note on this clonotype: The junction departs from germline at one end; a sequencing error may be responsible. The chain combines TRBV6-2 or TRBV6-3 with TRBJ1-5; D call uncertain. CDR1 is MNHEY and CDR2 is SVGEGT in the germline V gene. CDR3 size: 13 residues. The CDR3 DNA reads TGTGCCAGCCCCGGGGTAGGGCGTCAGCCCCAACATTTT. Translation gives CASPGVGRQPQHF.